These T cell receptor beta chains were read from a single sample in a study of neurological immune-mediated disorders. TCRdb called the 5' RACE reads again in MiXCR, with one record for every CDR3 protein. Altogether tens of thousands of distinct CDR3 sequences are present, under 4.5% being singletons, with the ten largest covering 2.5% to 3%. The specimen was PBMCs. The receptors come from a woman aged 45-60 years with multiple sclerosis. Each CDR3 is given with its conserved first and last residue. D genes are given only for firm matches. Clone size is given for some rows only: seen once, a few or many times, or a class if the clone is expanded.

d_call | j_call | v_call | cdr3_length | clone_size | cdr3_aa | cdr3_nt
NA | TRBJ1-2 | TRBV3-1 | 12 | NA | CDSSKVSYGYTF | TGTGACAGCAGCAAAGTTAGCTATGGCTACACCTTC
TRBD1 | TRBJ2-5 | TRBV5-6 | 13 | many | CASSRTGSLAQYF | TGTGCCAGCAGCCGGACAGGGAGCTTGGCCCAGTACTTC
TRBD2 | TRBJ2-1 | TRBV5-1 | 17 | many | CASSPAGRGGWDDEQFF | TGCGCCAGCAGCCCGGCGGGGCGGGGGGGCTGGGACGATGAGCAGTTCTTC
NA | TRBJ1-5 | TRBV5-1 | 15 | many | CASSLDGSGNQPQHF | TGCGCCAGCAGCCTCGATGGCTCTGGCAATCAGCCCCAGCATTTT
NA | TRBJ2-1 | TRBV6-5 | 14 | many | CASSYSGAVDEQFF | TGTGCCAGCAGTTACTCGGGAGCTGTCGATGAGCAGTTCTTC
NA | TRBJ2-5 | TRBV5-1 | 15 | NA | CASSPMRDNQETQYF | TGCGCCAGCAGCCCAATGCGGGACAACCAAGAGACCCAGTACTTC
NA | TRBJ1-3 | TRBV6-5 | 12 | many | CASTSSGNTIYF | TGTGCCAGCACCAGCTCTGGAAACACCATATATTTT
TRBD2 | TRBJ2-3 | TRBV7-9 | 18 | many | CASSLGRSSGGASDTQYF | TGTGCCAGCAGCTTAGGGCGTTCGAGCGGGGGGGCATCAGATACGCAGTATTTT
NA | TRBJ1-5 | TRBV6-5 | 15 | many | CASGRSVQGNQPQHF | TGTGCCAGCGGAAGATCCGTACAGGGCAATCAGCCCCAGCATTTT
NA | TRBJ2-2 | TRBV5-1 | 15 | many | CASSLAGENTGELFF | TGCGCCAGCAGCTTGGCGGGGGAGAACACCGGGGAGCTGTTTTTT
NA | TRBJ2-5 | TRBV15 | 16 | many | CATSRDGTPLGETQYF | TGTGCCACCAGCAGAGACGGGACACCCCTAGGGGAGACCCAGTACTTC
NA | TRBJ2-3 | TRBV6-2/TRBV6-3 | 13 | many | CASSYRSGDTQYF | TGTGCCAGCAGTTACCGGTCCGGGGATACGCAGTATTTT
TRBD2 | TRBJ2-2 | TRBV7-2 | 16 | many | CASSLRGLAATGELFF | TGTGCCAGCAGCTTAAGGGGACTAGCGGCAACCGGGGAGCTGTTTTTT
NA | TRBJ1-3 | TRBV20-1 | 15 | few | CSARDPGDGGKNIYF | TGCAGTGCTAGAGACCCCGGGGACGGTGGAAAAAACATATATTTT
TRBD1 | TRBJ2-7 | TRBV7-2 | 12 | many | CASSVDRGKQYF | TGTGCCAGCAGCGTCGACAGGGGGAAGCAGTACTTC